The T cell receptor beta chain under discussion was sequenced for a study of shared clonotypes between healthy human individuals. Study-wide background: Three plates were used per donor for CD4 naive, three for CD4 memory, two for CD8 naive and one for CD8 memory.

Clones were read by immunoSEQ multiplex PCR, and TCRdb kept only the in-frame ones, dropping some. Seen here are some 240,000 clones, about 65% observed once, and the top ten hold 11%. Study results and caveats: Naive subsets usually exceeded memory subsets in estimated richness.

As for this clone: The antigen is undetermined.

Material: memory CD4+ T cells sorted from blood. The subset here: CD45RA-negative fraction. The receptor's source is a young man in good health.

The chain's CDR3 is CASNGQGVLETQYF. The CDR3 nucleotides read TGCGCCAGCAATGGACAGGGGGTGTTAGAGACCCAGTACTTC. The V call is TRBV5-1, the J call TRBJ2-5; TRBD1 aligns across 10 bases. CDR1 is SGHRS and CDR2 is YFSETQ in the germline V gene. This CDR3 comprises 14 residues. V trimming: 6 bases; J trimming: 4 bases; junction bases outside the gene matches: 6. Together with reference TRBV5-1 and TRBJ2-5, the CDR3 gives the full variable domain: KAGVTQTPRYLIKTRGQQVTLSCSPISGHRSVSWYQQTPGQGLQFLFEYFSETQRNKGNFPGRFSGRQFSNSRSEMNVSTLELGDSALYLCASNGQGVLETQYFGPGTRLLVL.